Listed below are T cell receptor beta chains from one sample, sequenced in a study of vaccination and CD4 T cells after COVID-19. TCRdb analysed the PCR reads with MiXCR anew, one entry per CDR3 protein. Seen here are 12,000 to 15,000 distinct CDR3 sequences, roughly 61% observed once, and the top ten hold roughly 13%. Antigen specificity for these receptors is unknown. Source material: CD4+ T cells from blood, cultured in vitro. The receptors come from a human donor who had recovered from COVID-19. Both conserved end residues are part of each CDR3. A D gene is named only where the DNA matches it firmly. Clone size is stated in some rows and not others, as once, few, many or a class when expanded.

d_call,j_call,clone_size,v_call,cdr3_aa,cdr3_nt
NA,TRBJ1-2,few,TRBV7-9,CASSSTTGTNYGYTF,TGTGCCAGCAGCTCGACGACAGGAACTAACTATGGCTACACCTTC
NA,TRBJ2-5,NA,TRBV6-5,CASSYDSERPQETQYF,TGTGCCAGCAGTTACGACTCCGAAAGACCTCAAGAGACCCAGTACTTC
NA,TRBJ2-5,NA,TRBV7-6,CASSAPRETQYF,TGTGCCAGCAGCGCCCCGAGAGAGACCCAGTACTTC
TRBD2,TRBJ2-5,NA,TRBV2,CASSALAGGQETQYF,TGTGCCAGCAGTGCCCTAGCGGGAGGGCAAGAGACCCAGTACTTC
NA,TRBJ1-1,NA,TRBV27,CASSLSGVHTEAFF,TGTGCCAGCAGTTTATCCGGGGTCCACACTGAAGCTTTCTTT
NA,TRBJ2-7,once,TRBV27,CASSPTITLLHEQYF,TGTGCCAGCAGTCCCACTATTACCCTACTCCACGAGCAGTACTTC
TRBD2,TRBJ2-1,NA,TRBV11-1,CASSLGGGYNEQFF,TGTGCCAGCAGCTTGGGCGGGGGATACAATGAGCAGTTCTTC
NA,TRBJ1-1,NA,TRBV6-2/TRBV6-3,CASSYSLGTEAFF,TGTGCCAGCAGTTACTCCCTGGGCACTGAAGCTTTCTTT
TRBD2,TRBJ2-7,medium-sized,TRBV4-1,CASSPRGGGRDEQYF,TGCGCCAGCAGCCCCCGGGGGGGAGGGCGGGACGAGCAGTACTTC
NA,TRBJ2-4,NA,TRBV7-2,CASSLGIGAGNIQYF,TGTGCCAGCAGCTTAGGAATAGGTGCCGGGAACATTCAGTACTTC
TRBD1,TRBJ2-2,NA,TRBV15,CATSRDKGQGIIGELFF,TGTGCCACCAGCAGAGATAAGGGACAGGGTATTATCGGGGAGCTGTTTTTT
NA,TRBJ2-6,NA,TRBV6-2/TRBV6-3,CASSYNSGANVLTF,TGTGCCAGCAGTTACAACTCTGGGGCCAACGTCCTGACTTTC
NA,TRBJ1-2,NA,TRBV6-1,CASRSRSPLYSYTF,TGTGCCAGCAGATCCCGGTCACCACTCTATAGCTACACCTTC
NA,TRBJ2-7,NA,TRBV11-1,CASSLLIEGPWQYF,TGTGCCAGCAGCTTATTGATCGAAGGTCCTTGGCAGTACTTC
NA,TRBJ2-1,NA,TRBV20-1,CSARIRGGTGNYNEQFF,TGCAGTGCTAGGATTCGGGGCGGGACCGGTAACTACAATGAGCAGTTCTTC
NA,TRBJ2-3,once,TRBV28,CASGTGIFTDTQYF,TGTGCCAGCGGAACCGGAATCTTCACAGATACGCAGTATTTT
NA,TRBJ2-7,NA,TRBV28,CASRRDAREQYF,TGTGCCAGCCGCCGGGATGCGCGGGAGCAGTACTTC
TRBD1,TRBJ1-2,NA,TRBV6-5,CASSYVQGATYGYTF,TGTGCCAGCAGTTACGTGCAGGGGGCTACCTATGGCTACACCTTC
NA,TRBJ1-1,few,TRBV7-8,CASSFTVNTEAFF,TGTGCCAGCAGCTTCACAGTGAACACTGAAGCTTTCTTT
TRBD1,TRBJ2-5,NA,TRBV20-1,CSARFGTGKETQYF,TGCAGTGCTAGATTCGGGACAGGGAAAGAGACCCAGTACTTC
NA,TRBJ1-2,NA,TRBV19,CASSNPPSGYTF,TGTGCCAGTAGTAATCCCCCGAGTGGCTACACCTTC
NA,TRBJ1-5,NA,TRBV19,CASSQGWGQPQHF,TGTGCCAGTAGTCAGGGCTGGGGTCAGCCCCAGCATTTT
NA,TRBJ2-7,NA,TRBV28,CASSFWSSDEQYF,TGTGCCAGCAGTTTTTGGTCGAGCGACGAGCAGTACTTC
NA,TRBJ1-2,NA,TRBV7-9,CASSLSGRSYGYTF,TGTGCCAGCAGCTTAAGTGGTAGGTCCTATGGCTACACCTTC
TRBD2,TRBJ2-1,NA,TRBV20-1,CSAVSGRAGEQFF,TGCAGTGCCGTCAGCGGGAGGGCCGGGGAGCAGTTCTTC
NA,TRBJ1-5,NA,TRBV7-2,CASSLGPGVGNQPQHF,TGTGCCAGCAGCTTAGGTCCCGGGGTGGGGAATCAGCCCCAGCATTTT
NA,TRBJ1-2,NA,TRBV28,CASSRTDGYTF,TGTGCCAGCAGTCGGACAGATGGCTACACCTTC
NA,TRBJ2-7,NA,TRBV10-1,CASSGFAGGEQYF,TGCGCCAGCAGTGGATTTGCTGGTGGCGAGCAGTACTTC
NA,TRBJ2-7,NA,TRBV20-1,CSAADSYEQYF,TGCAGTGCCGCCGACTCCTACGAGCAGTACTTC
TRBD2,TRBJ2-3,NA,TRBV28,CASSTGPGLAADTDTQYF,TGTGCCAGCAGCACCGGACCGGGACTAGCGGCCGACACAGATACGCAGTATTTT
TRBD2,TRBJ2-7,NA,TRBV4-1,CASSQVFLTSGSVYEQYF,TGCGCCAGCAGCCAAGTTTTCTTGACTAGCGGGAGCGTCTACGAGCAGTACTTC
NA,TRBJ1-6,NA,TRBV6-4,CASSEGESSPLHF,TGTGCCAGCAGTGAAGGGGAAAGTTCACCCCTCCACTTT
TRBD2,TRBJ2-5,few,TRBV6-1,CASTLSGSGVETQYF,TGTGCCAGTACCCTTAGCGGGAGTGGGGTTGAGACCCAGTACTTC
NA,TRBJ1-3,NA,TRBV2,CASSEGGPGNTIYF,TGTGCCAGCAGTGAGGGTGGTCCTGGAAACACCATATATTTT
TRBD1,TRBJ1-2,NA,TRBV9,CASSLNRGGGYTF,TGTGCCAGCAGCCTTAACAGGGGTGGGGGCTACACCTTC
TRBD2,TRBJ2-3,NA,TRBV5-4,CASSLASGFTDTQYF,TGTGCCAGCAGCCTCGCTAGCGGTTTTACAGATACGCAGTATTTT
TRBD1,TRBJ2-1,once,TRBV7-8,CASRADRGPYNEQFF,TGTGCCAGCAGAGCAGACAGGGGGCCATACAATGAGCAGTTCTTC
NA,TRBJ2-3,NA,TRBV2,CASNPPFTDTQYF,TGTGCCAGCAACCCTCCCTTCACAGATACGCAGTATTTT
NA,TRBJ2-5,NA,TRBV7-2,CASSLEVTRGTQYF,TGTGCCAGCAGCTTAGAGGTTACAAGAGGGACCCAGTACTTC
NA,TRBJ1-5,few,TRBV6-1,CASGLQGNQPQHF,TGTGCCAGCGGGTTACAGGGCAATCAGCCCCAGCATTTT
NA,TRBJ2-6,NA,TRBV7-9,CASSLGVGPGANVLTF,TGTGCCAGCAGCTTAGGGGTAGGGCCTGGGGCCAACGTCCTGACTTTC
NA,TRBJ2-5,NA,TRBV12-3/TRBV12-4,CASSWPAVETQYF,TGTGCCAGCAGTTGGCCTGCGGTGGAGACCCAGTACTTC
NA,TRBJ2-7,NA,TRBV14,CASSPGPRPHEQYF,TGTGCCAGCAGCCCGGGACCCCGCCCCCACGAGCAGTACTTC
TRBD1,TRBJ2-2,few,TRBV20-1,CSVTTTGGGGELFF,TGCAGTGTAACTACGACAGGGGGCGGCGGGGAGCTGTTTTTT
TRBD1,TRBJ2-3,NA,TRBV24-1,CATSDLDRGGGTDTQYF,TGTGCCACCAGTGATTTGGACAGGGGCGGAGGCACAGATACGCAGTATTTT
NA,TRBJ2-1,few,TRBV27,CASSFLGKQFF,TGTGCCAGCAGTTTCCTGGGAAAGCAGTTCTTC
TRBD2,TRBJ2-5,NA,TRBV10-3,CAISTSSGPETQYF,TGTGCCATCAGTACCTCTAGCGGTCCGGAGACCCAGTACTTC
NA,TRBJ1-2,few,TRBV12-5,CASASSNYGYTF,TGTGCTAGTGCCTCAAGTAACTATGGCTACACCTTC
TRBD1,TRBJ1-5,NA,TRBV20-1,CSARETGRFDQPQHF,TGCAGTGCTAGAGAGACAGGGAGGTTTGATCAGCCCCAGCATTTT
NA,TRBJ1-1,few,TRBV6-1,CASSRVLIMNTEAFF,TGTGCCAGCTCCAGGGTCCTGATCATGAACACTGAAGCTTTCTTT
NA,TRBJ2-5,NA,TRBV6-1,CASSTRGVQETQYF,TGTGCCAGCAGTACCCGGGGAGTCCAAGAGACCCAGTACTTC